Listed below are T cell receptor beta chains from one sample, sequenced in a study of neoadjuvant anti-PD-1 for oral cavity cancer. TCRdb keeps only in-frame clones here, not all; method: immunoSEQ multiplex PCR. The sample comprises about 12,000 clones, 64% of which are singletons, and over 6.5% rests with the top ten. Here the sequenced sample was tumor tissue, taken before nivolumab (anti-PD-1) treatment. All receptors come from a person between 40 and 79 years old with oral cavity squamous cell carcinoma. The donor label of this sample is uncertain. CDR3s include the opening cysteine and the closing phenylalanine or tryptophan. Each record gives: clone size, J gene, D gene, V gene, CDR3 protein, CDR3 DNA. A D gene is named only where the DNA matches it firmly. Clone sizes are given selectively: once, few, many, or a class where the clone is expanded.

size: NA; J: TRBJ1-1; D: NA; V: TRBV19; CDR3: CASSISGAEAFF; DNA: TGTGCCAGTAGTATATCAGGAGCTGAAGCTTTCTTT
size: NA; J: TRBJ1-4; D: NA; V: TRBV7-2; CDR3: CASSPQGVLINEKLFF; DNA: TGTGCCAGCAGCCCACAGGGCGTCCTGATTAATGAAAAACTGTTTTTT
size: NA; J: TRBJ1-6; D: TRBD1; V: TRBV14; CDR3: CASSWGQGGPGRNSPLHF; DNA: TGTGCCAGCAGCTGGGGACAGGGTGGACCTGGAAGGAATTCACCCCTCCACTTT
size: NA; J: TRBJ2-5; D: TRBD2; V: TRBV5-1; CDR3: CASGSGGGETQYF; DNA: TGCGCCAGCGGTAGCGGGGGAGGGGAGACCCAGTACTTC
size: NA; J: TRBJ2-5; D: NA; V: TRBV6-5; CDR3: CASTPPTVRETQYF; DNA: TGTGCCAGCACCCCTCCGACAGTCCGAGAGACCCAGTACTTC
size: medium-sized; J: TRBJ2-3; D: NA; V: TRBV5-1; CDR3: CASSHGDTQYF; DNA: TGCGCCAGCAGCCATGGAGATACGCAGTATTTT
size: few; J: TRBJ2-1; D: TRBD2; V: TRBV27; CDR3: CASSLQGLAGESEQFF; DNA: TGTGCCAGCAGCCTTCAGGGACTAGCGGGAGAAAGTGAGCAGTTCTTC
size: NA; J: TRBJ1-1; D: NA; V: TRBV11-2; CDR3: CASSPLVRGRTEAFF; DNA: TGTGCCAGCAGCCCCTTAGTTAGGGGACGCACTGAAGCTTTCTTT
size: NA; J: TRBJ1-2; D: NA; V: TRBV28; CDR3: CASSSGSEGYGYTF; DNA: TGTGCCAGCAGTTCCGGATCAGAGGGATATGGCTACACCTTC
size: NA; J: TRBJ1-1; D: NA; V: TRBV30; CDR3: CAWGQRNTEAFF; DNA: TGTGCCTGGGGACAGCGGAACACTGAAGCTTTCTTT
size: NA; J: TRBJ2-7; D: TRBD2; V: TRBV7-9; CDR3: CASSPRKETSGSMEQYF; DNA: TGTGCCAGCAGCCCCAGAAAGGAGACTAGCGGGAGTATGGAGCAGTACTTC
size: NA; J: TRBJ2-1; D: TRBD2; V: TRBV7-6; CDR3: CASSPQARLAVYNEQFF; DNA: TGTGCCAGCTCACCCCAGGCTCGACTAGCGGTCTACAATGAGCAGTTCTTC
size: NA; J: TRBJ1-1; D: NA; V: TRBV27; CDR3: CASSGQINTEAFF; DNA: TGTGCCAGCAGCGGACAGATCAACACTGAAGCTTTCTTT
size: few; J: TRBJ2-5; D: TRBD1; V: TRBV18; CDR3: CASSLSSGTGGETQYF; DNA: TGTGCCAGCTCACTGTCTTCCGGGACAGGGGGCGAGACCCAGTACTTC
size: NA; J: TRBJ1-2; D: TRBD1; V: TRBV7-2; CDR3: CASSLGQGDYGYTF; DNA: TGTGCCAGCAGCTTAGGACAGGGTGACTATGGCTACACCTTC
size: NA; J: TRBJ1-1; D: NA; V: TRBV6-1; CDR3: CASGRNTEAFF; DNA: TGTGCCAGCGGGCGGAACACTGAAGCTTTCTTT
size: NA; J: TRBJ2-2; D: TRBD2; V: TRBV7-2; CDR3: CASSSGLSSTGELFF; DNA: TGTGCCAGCAGTTCGGGACTATCCTCTACCGGGGAGCTGTTTTTT
size: NA; J: TRBJ2-1; D: NA; V: TRBV11-2; CDR3: CASSLRPYNEQFF; DNA: TGTGCCAGCAGCCTGCGTCCCTACAATGAGCAGTTCTTC
size: NA; J: TRBJ1-1; D: NA; V: TRBV6-1; CDR3: CAAKGPRDEAFF; DNA: TGTGCCGCCAAGGGACCGCGGGATGAAGCTTTCTTT
size: medium-sized; J: TRBJ2-7; D: TRBD1; V: TRBV19; CDR3: CASSIPGTAIGQYF; DNA: TGTGCCAGTAGTATCCCCGGGACAGCCATCGGGCAGTACTTC
size: few; J: TRBJ2-7; D: NA; V: TRBV27; CDR3: CASSLLGSSGEQYF; DNA: TGTGCCAGCAGTTTACTCGGGAGCAGTGGAGAGCAGTACTTC
size: once; J: TRBJ2-5; D: TRBD2; V: TRBV4-2; CDR3: CASSPEGRGGSKTQYF; DNA: TGTGCCAGCAGCCCCGAGGGCCGGGGGGGTTCGAAGACCCAGTACTTC
size: few; J: TRBJ1-5; D: TRBD1; V: TRBV2; CDR3: CASTQSPGQVNQPQHF; DNA: TGTGCCAGCACCCAATCCCCAGGACAGGTTAATCAGCCCCAGCATTTT
size: NA; J: TRBJ2-1; D: TRBD2; V: TRBV19; CDR3: CASSIPSGSFNEQFF; DNA: TGTGCCAGTAGTATACCTAGCGGGAGCTTCAATGAGCAGTTCTTC
size: once; J: TRBJ2-1; D: TRBD2; V: TRBV27; CDR3: CASSPSPPTSGRTSSSYNEQFF; DNA: TGTGCCAGCAGCCCCTCCCCCCCGACTAGCGGGAGAACTTCGAGCTCCTACAATGAGCAGTTCTTC
size: few; J: TRBJ1-2; D: TRBD1; V: TRBV7-8; CDR3: CASSLGGGQGRSTF; DNA: TGTGCCAGCAGCTTAGGAGGGGGACAGGGAAGGAGCACCTTC
size: large; J: TRBJ1-2; D: NA; V: TRBV19; CDR3: CASSIRVGYRVGHGYTF; DNA: TGTGCCAGTAGTATAAGGGTCGGATACAGGGTTGGACATGGCTACACCTTC
size: NA; J: TRBJ2-3; D: TRBD1; V: TRBV19; CDR3: CASSLPGTGGSGDTQYF; DNA: TGTGCCAGTAGTCTCCCAGGGACAGGCGGCTCCGGGGATACGCAGTATTTT
size: NA; J: TRBJ1-1; D: NA; V: TRBV5-1; CDR3: CASSLAVGQRGHSEAFF; DNA: TGCGCCAGCAGCTTGGCGGTAGGGCAGCGGGGGCATAGTGAAGCTTTCTTT
size: NA; J: TRBJ1-1; D: NA; V: TRBV18; CDR3: CASSPQTGFMNTEAFF; DNA: TGTGCCAGCTCACCCCAAACGGGGTTTATGAACACTGAAGCTTTCTTT
size: NA; J: TRBJ1-2; D: TRBD1; V: TRBV2; CDR3: CASQTGNLAFGYTF; DNA: TGTGCCAGTCAGACAGGGAATCTGGCTTTTGGCTACACCTTC
size: medium-sized; J: TRBJ1-6; D: NA; V: TRBV11-2; CDR3: CASSLRSAYNSPLHF; DNA: TGTGCCAGCAGCTTAAGGTCAGCCTATAATTCACCCCTCCACTTT
size: NA; J: TRBJ2-1; D: NA; V: TRBV5-1; CDR3: CASSPSQGGGYNEQFF; DNA: TGCGCCAGCAGCCCCTCACAGGGGGGGGGTTACAATGAGCAGTTCTTC
size: few; J: TRBJ1-1; D: NA; V: TRBV5-5; CDR3: CASSPEGIPNTEAFF; DNA: TGTGCCAGCAGCCCCGAGGGGATACCGAACACTGAAGCTTTCTTT
size: NA; J: TRBJ2-1; D: TRBD2; V: TRBV7-3; CDR3: CASSPRGDYHEQFF; DNA: TGTGCCAGCAGCCCCCGGGGGGACTACCATGAGCAGTTCTTC
size: NA; J: TRBJ2-5; D: NA; V: TRBV5-1; CDR3: CASSFGGAWETQYF; DNA: TGCGCCAGCAGCTTTGGGGGGGCTTGGGAGACCCAGTACTTC
size: NA; J: TRBJ2-6; D: NA; V: TRBV6-5; CDR3: CASSPEGTGANVLTF; DNA: TGTGCCAGCAGTCCCGAGGGAACTGGGGCCAACGTCCTGACTTTC
size: NA; J: TRBJ1-1; D: TRBD1; V: TRBV18; CDR3: CASSPLGQGKTEAFF; DNA: TGTGCCAGCTCACCCTTAGGACAGGGGAAGACTGAAGCTTTCTTT